These 5 T cell receptor beta chains share one sample of origin, sequenced in a study of cytomegalovirus exposure and HLA in healthy donors (dated by TCRdb to about 2017). Libraries were constructed by the immunoSEQ multiplex PCR assay. For the multiplex PCR, a mixture combining 60 forward primers for TCR Vbeta segments and 13 reverse primers for TCR Jbeta segments was used. The immuneACCESS repertoire file appears here via TCRdb, limited to in-frame rearrangements. These files lack a portion of the clones; in checked studies, under half of the deficit traces to unresolved V genes, and the cause of the others is not known. The sample records about 190,000 clones, around 75% of which are singletons. The ten most abundant clones make up 2.5% to 3.5% of the sample. Sequences were obtained from PBMCs. Source of these receptors: a woman aged 25 to 39 in good health and CMV-seropositive.

The V call is TRBV28, the J call TRBJ1-2, with TRBD1 identical over 9 bases. The J segment lost 2 bases and the V segment lost 5 bases, leaving 6 bases of the junction unmatched. The CDR3 totals 15 residues. Germline V lookup: CDR1 MDHEN, CDR2 SYDVKM. The CDR3 nucleotides are TGTGCCAGCAGTCCCACCGGGACAGGGAACTATGGCTACACCTTC. Encoded protein: CASSPTGTGNYGYTF.

The chain recombines TRBV5-4 with TRBJ2-1, with 7 bases that match TRBD2. The V segment lost 4 bases and the J segment 5 bases; nucleotides outside the gene matches: 21. Germline-derived CDR1 and CDR2 are SGHNT and YYREEE (reference sequence). The CDR3 sequence is 19 residues long. CDR3 loop: CASSRYRGSLASNDNEQFF. In nucleotides, the CDR3 is TGTGCCAGCAGCCGCTATAGGGGCTCACTAGCGAGTAACGACAATGAGCAGTTCTTC.

This clone was counted only a few times. Mismatch with germline at one junction end may stem from a read error. The rearrangement links TRBV9 to TRBJ2-4; 8 bases are a match to TRBD2. There are 14 residues in the CDR3. Germline lookup yields CDR1 SGDLS and CDR2 YYNGEE. The CDR3 DNA sequence: TGTGCCAGCAGGTATGGACTAGCCGAAAACATTCAGTACTTC. It translates to CASRYGLAENIQYF. Full variable domain (missing parts from reference TRBV9 and TRBJ2-4): DSGVTQTPKHLITATGQRVTLRCSPRSGDLSVYWYQQSLDQGLQFLIQYYNGEERAKGNILERFSAQQFPDLHSELNLSSLELGDSALYFCASRYGLAENIQYFGAGTRLSVL.

The chain couples TRBV28 to TRBJ1-5; a possible D gene is TRBD1 (6 bases). The CDR3 covers 15 residues. V was clipped by 7 bases and J by 2 bases, with 15 bases between them. CDR1 MDHEN and CDR2 SYDVKM come from the germline V gene. The CDR3 reads CASIRIQGRNQPQHF. In DNA form, the CDR3 reads TGTGCCAGCATCCGAATCCAGGGGCGCAATCAGCCCCAGCATTTT.

This clone was seen just once. V is TRBV5-6 and J is TRBJ2-1; 8 nucleotides match TRBD1. Losses at the gene ends were 5 bases for V and 8 bases for J; bases not matched to a gene: 12. Germline values: CDR1 SGHDT, CDR2 YYEEEE. This CDR3 is built from 15 residues. The CDR3 region has the DNA TGTGCCAGCAGGAACCGGGGGCAGGGGGCTGATGAGCAGTTCTTC. This gives the protein CASRNRGQGADEQFF.